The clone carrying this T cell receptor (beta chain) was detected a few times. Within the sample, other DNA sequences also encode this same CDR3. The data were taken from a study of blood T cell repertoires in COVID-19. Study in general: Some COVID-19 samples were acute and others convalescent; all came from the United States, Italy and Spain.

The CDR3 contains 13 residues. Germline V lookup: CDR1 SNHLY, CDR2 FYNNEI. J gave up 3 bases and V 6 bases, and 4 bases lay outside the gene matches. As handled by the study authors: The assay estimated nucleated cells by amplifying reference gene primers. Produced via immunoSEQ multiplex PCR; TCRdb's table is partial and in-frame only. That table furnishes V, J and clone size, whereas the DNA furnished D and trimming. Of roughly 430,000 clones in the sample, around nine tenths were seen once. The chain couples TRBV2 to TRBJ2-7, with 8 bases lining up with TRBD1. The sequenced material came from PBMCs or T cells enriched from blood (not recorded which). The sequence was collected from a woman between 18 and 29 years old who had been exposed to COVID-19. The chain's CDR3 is CASSVGQGYEQYF. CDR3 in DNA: TGTGCCAGCAGCGTCGGACAGGGCTACGAGCAGTACTTC. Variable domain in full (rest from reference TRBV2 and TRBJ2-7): EPEVTQTPSHQVTQMGQEVILRCVPISNHLYFYWYRQILGQKVEFLVSFYNNEISEKSEIFDDQFSVERPDGSNFTLKIRSTKLEDSAMYFCASSVGQGYEQYFGPGTRLTVT.